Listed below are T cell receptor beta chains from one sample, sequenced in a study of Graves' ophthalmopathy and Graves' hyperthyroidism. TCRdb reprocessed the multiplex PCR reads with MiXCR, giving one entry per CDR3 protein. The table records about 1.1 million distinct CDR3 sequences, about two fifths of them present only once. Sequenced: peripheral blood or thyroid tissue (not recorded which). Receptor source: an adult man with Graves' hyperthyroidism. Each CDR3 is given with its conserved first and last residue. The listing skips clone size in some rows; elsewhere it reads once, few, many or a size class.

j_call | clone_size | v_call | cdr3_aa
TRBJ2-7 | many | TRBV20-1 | CSVSPPGLAGRNYEQYF
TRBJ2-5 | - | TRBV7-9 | CASGLRRGPTVTQYF
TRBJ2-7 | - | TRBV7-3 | CASSLRSGRYEQYF
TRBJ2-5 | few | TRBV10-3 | CAIMGGTSGETQYF
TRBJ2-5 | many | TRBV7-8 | CASSSRGLGGGNQETQYF
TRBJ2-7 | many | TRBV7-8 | CASSKGRQDYEQYF
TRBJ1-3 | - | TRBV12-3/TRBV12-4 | CASSLEIQDSGNTIYF
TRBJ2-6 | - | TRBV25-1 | CASSESPGGTTNTGANVLTF
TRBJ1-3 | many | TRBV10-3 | CAITTSSGNTIYF
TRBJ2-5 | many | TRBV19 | CASSPLGWETQYF
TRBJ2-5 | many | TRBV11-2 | CASSPGIGQETQYF
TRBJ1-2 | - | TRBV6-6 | CASSYLSDGRSYTF
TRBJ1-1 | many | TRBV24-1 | CATSVLQGLRTEAFF
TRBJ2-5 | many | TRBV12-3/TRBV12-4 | CASSGPGETQYF
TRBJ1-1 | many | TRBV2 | CASKLDRNTEAFF
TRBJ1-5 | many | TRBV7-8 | CASSLSWDQPQHF
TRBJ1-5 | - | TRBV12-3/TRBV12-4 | CASSSGGAEPQHF
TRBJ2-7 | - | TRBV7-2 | CASSLAGGHEYF
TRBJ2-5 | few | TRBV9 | CASSPLPSQETQYF
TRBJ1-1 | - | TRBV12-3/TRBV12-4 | CASTRTVPLEAFF